This T cell receptor (beta chain) came from a study of blood T cells in healthy people across ages. Study findings and constraints: Getting older went along with TCR beta diversity per million T cells dropping roughly linearly. Researchers deemed the diversity estimates from one million T cells underestimates. Diversity of TCR beta correlated strongly with naive T cell percentage.

Then a second PCR, running roughly 7 to 11 cycles, was carried out with a sample-barcoded 5' primer and a J-beta primer mix. Every cDNA molecule bore a tag from a template-switch adaptor containing 12 random nucleotides. MiXCR was run by TCRdb on the 5' RACE reads, yielding one entry per CDR3 protein. The sample has around 800,000 distinct CDR3 sequences, about half seen once. This clonotype was detected only a few times. Its cognate antigen is unknown. After removal of 4 bases from V and 5 bases from J, the junction contained 8 bases not matched to a gene. This CDR3 has 15 amino acids. From germline, CDR1 is MGHRA and CDR2 YSYEKL.

This TCR was sampled from an elderly man in good health. This sequence joins TRBV4-1 and TRBJ2-4; 7 nucleotides align to TRBD1. The sample comprised blood. CDR3 region: CASSRDRDRENIQYF. In nucleotides, the CDR3 is TGCGCCAGCAGCCGGGATCGGGACAGAGAAAACATTCAGTACTTC.